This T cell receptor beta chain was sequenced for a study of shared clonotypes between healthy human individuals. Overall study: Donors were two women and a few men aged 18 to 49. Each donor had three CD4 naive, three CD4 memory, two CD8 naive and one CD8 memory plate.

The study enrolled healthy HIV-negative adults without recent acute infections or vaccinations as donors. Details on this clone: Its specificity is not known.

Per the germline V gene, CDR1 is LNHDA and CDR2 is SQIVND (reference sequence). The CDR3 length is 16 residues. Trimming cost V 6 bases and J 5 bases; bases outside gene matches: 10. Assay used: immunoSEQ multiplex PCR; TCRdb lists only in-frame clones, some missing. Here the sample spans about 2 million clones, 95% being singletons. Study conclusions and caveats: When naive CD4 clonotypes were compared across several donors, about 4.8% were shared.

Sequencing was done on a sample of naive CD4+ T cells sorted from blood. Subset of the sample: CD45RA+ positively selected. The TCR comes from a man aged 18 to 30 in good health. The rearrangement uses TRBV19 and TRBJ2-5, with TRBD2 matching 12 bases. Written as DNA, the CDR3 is TGTGCCAGTAGCCCCGGGACTAGCGGGCCTGGGGAGACCCAGTACTTC. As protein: CASSPGTSGPGETQYF.